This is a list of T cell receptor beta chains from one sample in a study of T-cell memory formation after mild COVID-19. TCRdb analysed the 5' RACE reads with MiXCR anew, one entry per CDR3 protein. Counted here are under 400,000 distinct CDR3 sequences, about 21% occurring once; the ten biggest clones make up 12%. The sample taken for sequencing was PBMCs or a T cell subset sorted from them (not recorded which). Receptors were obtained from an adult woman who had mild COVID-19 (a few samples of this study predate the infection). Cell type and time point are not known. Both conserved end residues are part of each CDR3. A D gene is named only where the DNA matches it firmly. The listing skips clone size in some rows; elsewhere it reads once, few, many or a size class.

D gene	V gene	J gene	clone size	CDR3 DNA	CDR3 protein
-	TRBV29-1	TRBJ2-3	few	TGCAGCGTAGACAGGATTAACACAGATACGCAGTATTTT	CSVDRINTDTQYF
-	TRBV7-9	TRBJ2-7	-	TGTGCCAGCAGCTTGTCCTCGTTTGGGAAAATCGATTGGGGCGACGACGAGCAGTACTTC	CASSLSSFGKIDWGDDEQYF
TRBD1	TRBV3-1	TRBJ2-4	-	TGTGCCAGCAGCTTACGACAGGGTCACGACATTCAGTACTTC	CASSLRQGHDIQYF
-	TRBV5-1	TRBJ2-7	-	TGCGCCAGCAGCTCGTTATACGAGGAAAACTACGAGCAGTACTTC	CASSSLYEENYEQYF
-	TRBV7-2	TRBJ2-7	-	TGTGCCAGCAGCTTAGCGTTTTCGCAGGTCGCCTACGAGCAGTACTTC	CASSLAFSQVAYEQYF
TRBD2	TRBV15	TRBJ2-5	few	TGTGCCACCAGCGGTCCGGGACTAGCGGGGGTTCAAGAGACCCAGTACTTC	CATSGPGLAGVQETQYF
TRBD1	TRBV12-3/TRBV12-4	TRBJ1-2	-	TGTGCCAGCAGCAAAACCGGGACAGGGGTTCTTGGCTACACCTTC	CASSKTGTGVLGYTF
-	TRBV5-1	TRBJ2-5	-	TGCGCCAGCAGCCCAACCTCCGGGGGTCGGTACCAAGAGACCCAGTACTTC	CASSPTSGGRYQETQYF
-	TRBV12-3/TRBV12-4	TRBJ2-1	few	TGTGCCAGCAGTTCCCGCTTATCCTACAATGAGCAGTTCTTC	CASSSRLSYNEQFF
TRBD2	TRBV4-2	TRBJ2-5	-	TGTGCCAGCAGCCAAGCTAGTAGCGGGACTCGAGAGACCCAGTACTTC	CASSQASSGTRETQYF
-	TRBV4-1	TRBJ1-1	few	TGCGCCAGCAGCCAAGATCGCAGAAAGAACATTGAAGCTTTCTTT	CASSQDRRKNIEAFF
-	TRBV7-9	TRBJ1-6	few	TGTGCCAGCACCTCCGGGACCTCGAATTCACCCCTCCACTTT	CASTSGTSNSPLHF
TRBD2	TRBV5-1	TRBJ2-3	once	TGCGCCAGCAGCTTGACTAGCGAGGTCGCAGATACGCAGTATTTT	CASSLTSEVADTQYF
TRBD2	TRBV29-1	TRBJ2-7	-	TGCAGCGTTGCCGGGACTAGTCATCCCTACGAGCAGTACTTC	CSVAGTSHPYEQYF
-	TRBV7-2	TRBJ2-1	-	TGTGCCAGCAGCTTAGTCAGTCATGAGCAGTTCTTC	CASSLVSHEQFF
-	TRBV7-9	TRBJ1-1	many	TGTGCCAGCAGCTTAGGGGCAGCTGAAGCTTTCTTT	CASSLGAAEAFF
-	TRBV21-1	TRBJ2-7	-	TGTGCCAGTATATCCGGGGGGGTGACCTACGAGCAGTACTTC	CASISGGVTYEQYF
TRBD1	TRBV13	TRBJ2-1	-	TGTGCCAGCAGCTTAGGACGCGGGACAGGGAACTACAATGAGCAGTTCTTC	CASSLGRGTGNYNEQFF
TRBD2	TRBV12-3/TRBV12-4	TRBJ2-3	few	TGTGCCACCAATAGCGGGAGCCCGGGCGATACGCAGTATTTT	CATNSGSPGDTQYF
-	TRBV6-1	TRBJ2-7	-	TGTGCCAGCAGACCCAGGGCCTCCTACGAGCAGTACTTC	CASRPRASYEQYF
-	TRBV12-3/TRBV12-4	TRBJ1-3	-	TGTGCCAGCAGTTTGCCGAATCCTGGAAACACCATATATTTT	CASSLPNPGNTIYF
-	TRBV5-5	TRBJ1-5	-	TGTGCCAGCAGCTTGGAACGGATCAATCAGCCCCAGCATTTT	CASSLERINQPQHF
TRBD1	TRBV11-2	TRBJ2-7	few	TGTGCCAGCAGCTTGACAGGGGATTTCTACGAGCAGTACTTC	CASSLTGDFYEQYF
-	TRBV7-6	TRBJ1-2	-	TGTGCCAGCAGCCCCCCGGGTGGCAGTACAGTTTTTGGCTACACCTTC	CASSPPGGSTVFGYTF
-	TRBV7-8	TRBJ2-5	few	TGTGCCAGCAGCTTACTTGGGCGGGGGCCTCAAGAGACCCAGTACTTC	CASSLLGRGPQETQYF
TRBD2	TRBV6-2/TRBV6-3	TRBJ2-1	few	TGTGCCAGCAGTTACTCGCGGGGGGGAATATACAATGAGCAGTTCTTC	CASSYSRGGIYNEQFF
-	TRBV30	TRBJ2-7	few	TGTGCCTGGTCCGAGGACCCTGTCTACGAGCAGTACTTC	CAWSEDPVYEQYF
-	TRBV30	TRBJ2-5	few	TGTGCCTGGAGCGCCGTCGAGACCCAGTACTTC	CAWSAVETQYF
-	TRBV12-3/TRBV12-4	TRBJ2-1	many	TGTGCCAGCACGGGGCAGGACGTATGGGATGAGCAGTTCTTC	CASTGQDVWDEQFF
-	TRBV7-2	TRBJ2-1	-	TGTGCCAGCAGCTTAAAGGGGTACAATGAGCAGTTCTTC	CASSLKGYNEQFF
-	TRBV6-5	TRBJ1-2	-	TGTGCCAGCAGTTACGGCCCAAGTGGCTACACCTTC	CASSYGPSGYTF
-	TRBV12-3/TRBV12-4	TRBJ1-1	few	TGTGCCAGCAGTTTAAGGGCAGGGGCGGGGAACACTGAAGCTTTCTTT	CASSLRAGAGNTEAFF
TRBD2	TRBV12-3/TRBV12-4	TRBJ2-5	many	TGTGCCAGCAGTTTAGCGCAAGCGGGGGGAGAGACCCAGTACTTC	CASSLAQAGGETQYF
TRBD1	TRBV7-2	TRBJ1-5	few	TGTGCCAGCAGCCACGTAGGGACAGAAATGTATCAGCCCCAGCATTTT	CASSHVGTEMYQPQHF
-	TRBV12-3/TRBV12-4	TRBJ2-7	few	TGTGCCAGCAGTTTTGATACCGGGGAGCAGTACTTC	CASSFDTGEQYF
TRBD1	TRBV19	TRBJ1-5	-	TGTGCCAGCAAAGTGGGGGACAGACTCAATCAGCCCCAGCATTTT	CASKVGDRLNQPQHF
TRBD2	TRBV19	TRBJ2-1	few	TGTGCCAGTAGTATAGCGGGGGGGCCTTTCAATGAGCAGTTCTTC	CASSIAGGPFNEQFF
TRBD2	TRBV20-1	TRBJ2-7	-	TGCAGTGCTAGAGGTAATAGCGGGGGAGGCGAGCAGTACTTC	CSARGNSGGGEQYF
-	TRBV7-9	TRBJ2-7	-	TGTGCCAGCACACCGGTCAGTCGATACGAGCAGTACTTC	CASTPVSRYEQYF
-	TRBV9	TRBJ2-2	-	TGTGCCAGCAGCACAAGGACAGTAAGAACCGCCACCGGGGAGCTGTTTTTT	CASSTRTVRTATGELFF
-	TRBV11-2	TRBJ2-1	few	TGTGCCAGCAGCGAGGGGAGGTTCTACAATGAGCAGTTCTTC	CASSEGRFYNEQFF
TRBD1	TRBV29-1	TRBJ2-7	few	TGCAGCGCCTGGGACAGGCCCTACGAGCAGTACTTC	CSAWDRPYEQYF
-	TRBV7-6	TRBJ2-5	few	TGTGCCAGCAGCCCTTCTCGCGGCTTCGACCAAGAGACCCAGTACTTC	CASSPSRGFDQETQYF